The T cell receptor beta chain described here comes from a study of blood T cell repertoires in COVID-19. Study-wide context: Sites across the United States, Italy and Spain contributed samples from acute and convalescent COVID-19. T cells, B-cell-depleted T cells, or PBMCs provided the cDNA or gDNA that served as material.

Participants' reported clinical history set cohort assignment. This CDR3 has 13 amino acids. Trimming removed 9 bases from V and 6 bases from J; junction bases left unmatched: 7. Per germline, CDR1 SNHLY and CDR2 FYNNEI. As processed by the authors: Nucleated cell counts were estimated from reference gene primer amplification. Sequencing used immunoSEQ multiplex PCR; TCRdb keeps in-frame clones, though not all of them. V and J calls and clone size come straight from that table; D and trimming were deduced from the DNA. Among over 150,000 clones, 88% were seen once, and the ten largest hold roughly 9%.

The sequenced sample was PBMCs or T cells enriched from blood (not recorded which). This chain connects TRBV2 to TRBJ2-1; the match to TRBD2 covers 8 bases. The TCR sequence derives from a woman aged 18-29 years who had recovered from COVID-19. The DNA of the CDR3 is TGTGCCAGGGGACTAGTGGTTTCCAATGAGCAGTTCTTC. Translating it yields CARGLVVSNEQFF.